These 25 T cell receptor beta chains were sequenced from one sample in a study of blood T cell repertoires in COVID-19 (dated by TCRdb to the early 2020s). The library was obtained by the immunoSEQ multiplex PCR assay. TCRdb took over this immuneACCESS table, retaining in-frame rearrangements with V and J assigned. Such tables are incomplete; in checked studies, under half of the missing clones stem from an unresolved V gene, and the remainder is unexplained. For this sample the table gives about 160,000 clones, of which 85% to 90% were detected only once. The ten biggest clones cover around 6.7% of the sample. Sequencing was carried out using PBMCs or T cells enriched from blood (not recorded which). The source is a woman aged 50 to 60 who had recovered from COVID-19.

This chain uses TRBV9 with TRBJ1-2, with TRBD1 as a possible D gene (5 bases). Germline V lookup: CDR1 SGDLS, CDR2 YYNGEE. The CDR3 spans 14 residues. V lost 0 bases to trimming and J lost 5 bases, with 11 bases between them. CDR3 residues: CASSVDPGMYGYTF. Here the CDR3 DNA reads TGTGCCAGCAGCGTAGACCCAGGGATGTATGGCTACACCTTC.

The rearrangement joins TRBV20-1 to TRBJ2-7; tentatively, D is TRBD2 (6 bases). V gave up 5 bases and J gave up 3 bases, with 8 bases separating them. The CDR3 runs 11 residues. Germline loops: CDR1 DFQATT, CDR2 SNEGSKA (reference sequence). The CDR3: CSARGYYEQYF. In nucleotides, the CDR3 is TGCAGTGCTCGGGGGTACTACGAGCAGTACTTC.

V gene TRBV18 combines with J gene TRBJ2-3; 10 bases are a match to TRBD2. This CDR3 has 15 residues. J lost 5 bases, V lost 3 bases, and 5 bases had no gene match. The germline CDR1 and CDR2 sequences are KGHSH and LQKENI. The CDR3 region is CASSPPLAGVDTQYF. The CDR3 DNA reads TGTGCCAGCTCACCCCCCCTAGCGGGGGTAGATACGCAGTATTTT.

This sequence joins TRBV9 and TRBJ2-5, with D perhaps matching TRBD2 (5 bases). Germline V lookup: CDR1 SGDLS, CDR2 YYNGEE. V was cut by 0 bases and J by 2 bases, with 11 bases left in between. The CDR3 contains 15 residues. The CDR3 DNA sequence: TGTGCCAGCAGCGTAGGTCCTAGCCAGCAAGAGACCCAGTACTTC. It codes for CASSVGPSQQETQYF.

V gene TRBV18 combines with J gene TRBJ2-2; the match to TRBD2 covers 14 bases. The V gene end was trimmed by 1 base and the J gene end by 0 bases; junction bases not matched to a gene: 1. This CDR3 region has 18 residues. Per germline, CDR1 KGHSH and CDR2 LQKENI. The CDR3 region is CASSPRTSGGSNTGELFF. For the CDR3, the DNA is TGTGCCAGCTCACCACGGACTAGCGGGGGGTCGAACACCGGGGAGCTGTTTTTT.

The chain joins TRBV6-5 to TRBJ2-3, with 11 positions matching TRBD2. The CDR3 is 16 residues long. The germline V gene has CDR1 MNHEY and CDR2 SVGAGI. Trimming cost V 3 bases and J 1 base; bases outside gene matches: 3. The CDR3 protein is CASSYTSGGGTDTQYF. As DNA, the CDR3 is TGTGCCAGCAGTTATACTAGCGGGGGAGGCACAGATACGCAGTATTTT.

V usage is TRBV29-1 and J usage is TRBJ2-1; D may be TRBD2 (5 bases). This CDR3 has 14 amino acids. The V end lost 6 bases, the J end lost 5 bases, and 17 bases lay between the germline ends. Looked up from germline, CDR1 is SQVTM and CDR2 is ANQGSEA. DNA for the CDR3: TGCAGCGTCGTCGAGGGTAAGGGCAACAATGAGCAGTTCTTC. Translated, it gives CSVVEGKGNNEQFF.

The rearrangement uses TRBV7-3 and TRBJ2-1; 8 bases match TRBD2. Germline CDR1 and CDR2: SGHTA and FQGTGA. The CDR3 is 15 amino acids. V lost 5 bases, J lost 5 bases, and 8 bases stayed unmatched. CDR3 coding DNA: TGTGCCAGCAGCCTTGGACTAGCATTGGACAATGAGCAGTTCTTC. It translates to CASSLGLALDNEQFF.

This rearrangement joins TRBV7-8 to TRBJ1-2; D may be TRBD1 (5 bases). Trimming left V 4 bases short and J 1 base short, with 7 bases between. This CDR3 spans 13 amino acids. CDR1 SGHVS and CDR2 FQNEAQ come from the germline V gene. The CDR3: CASSSDINYGYTF. The CDR3 DNA reads as TGTGCCAGCAGCTCGGACATTAACTATGGCTACACCTTC.

J is TRBJ1-1 and V is TRBV6-5; a weak D match, TRBD1 (6 bases). V lost 0 bases and J lost 6, with 11 bases in between. Germline V gene sequence: CDR1 MNHEY, CDR2 SVGAGI. This CDR3 is 14 amino acids long. CDR3 nucleotides: TGTGCCAGCAGTTACTCAAGGGGGAGCCCTGAAGCTTTCTTT. Translating it yields CASSYSRGSPEAFF.

The chain links TRBV29-1 to TRBJ1-2; weak D call: TRBD1 (5 bases). Germline CDR1 and CDR2: SQVTM and ANQGSEA. Trimming removed 3 bases from V and 3 bases from J, with 11 bases in between. The CDR3 has 13 residues. CDR3 loop: CSVDPSGHYGYTF. CDR3 sequence (DNA): TGCAGCGTTGACCCCTCAGGGCACTATGGCTACACCTTC. The variable domain in full, with the rest retrieved from reference TRBV29-1 and TRBJ1-2, is SAVISQKPSRDICQRGTSLTIQCQVDSQVTMMFWYRQQPGQSLTLIATANQGSEATYESGFVIDKFPISRPNLTFSTLTVSNMSPEDSSIYLCSVDPSGHYGYTFGSGTRLTVV.

The chain employs TRBV14 and TRBJ2-5, with 9 bases that match TRBD1. Germline lookup yields CDR1 SGHDN and CDR2 FVKESK. V shed 4 bases and J 5 bases; nucleotides not matched to a gene: 5. This CDR3 is 14 amino acids long. The CDR3 is CASSPTGGRETQYF. The CDR3, as DNA: TGTGCCAGCAGCCCCACAGGGGGCCGGGAGACCCAGTACTTC.

The chain is built from TRBV10-1 and TRBJ1-2; 7 bases line up with TRBD1. The ends lost 11 bases at V and 3 bases at J; junction bases unmatched: 6. CDR3 size: 12 residues. Germline V gene lookup returns CDR1 WNHNN and CDR2 SYGVQD (reference sequence). DNA for the CDR3: TGCGCCGGGACCCAGGGGGACTATGGCTACACCTTC. This translates into CAGTQGDYGYTF.

The chain is built from TRBV7-2 and TRBJ2-3; 11 bases align to TRBD2. Trimming took 4 bases from V and 0 from J; bases not matched to a gene: 9. CDR1 is SGHTA, CDR2 FQGNSA, per germline. The CDR3 covers 18 residues. This chain's CDR3 is CASSWLGSGGASTDTQYF. As DNA, the CDR3 is TGTGCCAGCAGCTGGCTGGGTAGCGGGGGGGCTAGCACAGATACGCAGTATTTT.

V and J are TRBV20-1 and TRBJ2-1; TRBD2 aligns across 10 bases. After removal of 5 bases from V and 9 bases from J, the junction contained 1 base not matched to a gene. The CDR3 covers 11 residues. From germline, CDR1 is DFQATT and CDR2 SNEGSKA (reference sequence). The CDR3 protein is CSAQRGGEQFF. The CDR3 DNA is TGCAGTGCTCAGCGGGGGGGTGAGCAGTTCTTC.

V and J are TRBV6-2 or TRBV6-3 and TRBJ1-1, with D perhaps TRBD1 (6 bases). Germline V gene data show CDR1 as MNHEY and CDR2 as SVGEGT. Trimming cost V 7 bases and J 4 bases, with 16 bases left between them. This CDR3 spans 14 amino acids. The CDR3, as DNA: TGTGCCAGCATCCCCGGGGGGGGGCCCACTGAAGCTTTCTTT. Its protein product is CASIPGGGPTEAFF.

J is TRBJ1-1 and V is TRBV6-6; tentatively, D is TRBD1 (5 bases). Germline CDR1 and CDR2: MNHNY and SVGAGI (reference sequence). Trimming took 6 bases from V and 1 from J, leaving 9 bases between them. The CDR3 loop spans 13 amino acids. CDR3 DNA sequence: TGTGCCAGCAGACGGACAACGAACACTGAAGCTTTCTTT. Translation: CASRRTTNTEAFF.

The V and J genes are TRBV2 and TRBJ1-2, with a possible D match to TRBD1 (6 bases). Germline CDR1 SNHLY, CDR2 FYNNEI. V was pared by 4 bases and J by 4 bases, with 10 bases between. The CDR3 is 13 residues long. The CDR3 DNA follows: TGTGCCAGCAGTGGAGGACAGCTCTATGGCTACACCTTC. Its protein product is CASSGGQLYGYTF.

The CDR3 bases are TGTGCCAGCAGCAAGGATGCAGGAAATTCACCCCTCCACTTT. Its translation is CASSKDAGNSPLHF. V usage is TRBV5-4 and J usage is TRBJ1-6; unclear D gene. The CDR3 sequence is 14 residues long. V was pared by 4 bases and J by 7 bases, with 12 bases between. Germline loops: CDR1 SGHNT, CDR2 YYREEE (reference sequence).

The rearrangement joins TRBV19 to TRBJ2-7; maybe TRBD1 (6 bases). CDR1 and CDR2 from the germline V gene are LNHDA and SQIVND (reference sequence). The V gene lost 10 bases and the J gene lost 6 bases, with 22 bases spanning the gap. The CDR3 is 14 residues long. CDR3 in amino acids: CATQQGTIQGEQYF. The CDR3 DNA reads as TGTGCCACCCAACAGGGCACTATCCAGGGCGAGCAGTACTTC.

The CDR3 here is CASSYSISGYEQYF. The CDR3 coding sequence is TGTGCCAGCAGTTACTCGATAAGCGGGTACGAGCAGTACTTC. This chain joins TRBV6-2 or TRBV6-3 and TRBJ2-7; D may be TRBD2 (6 bases). CDR1 and CDR2 from the germline V gene are MNHEY and SVGEGT. The CDR3 totals 14 residues. The V gene lost 0 bases and the J gene lost 4 bases, with 10 bases spanning the gap.

The J gene is TRBJ2-7, the V gene TRBV6-5; TRBD1 matches 7 bases. Germline CDR1 reads MNHEY; CDR2 reads SVGAGI. The CDR3 consists of 15 residues. V lost 6 bases, J lost 2 bases, and 10 bases stayed unmatched. The CDR3 reads CASRDPGQAPYEQYF. The CDR3 bases are TGTGCCAGCAGGGACCCCGGACAGGCCCCCTACGAGCAGTACTTC.

This sequence joins TRBV21-1 and TRBJ1-3; the DNA was not compared with TRBD1, the D call given in the table. TRBV21-1 is recorded as a pseudogene. The CDR3 is 18 amino acids. For the CDR3, the DNA is TGTGCCAGCAGCAAAAACGGACAGGGGGCAGCAAATGGAAACACCATATATTTT. Its translation is CASSKNGQGAANGNTIYF.

The chain recombines TRBV6-2 or TRBV6-3 with TRBJ1-5; 10 bases are a match to TRBD1. Per the germline V gene, CDR1 is MNHEY and CDR2 is SVGEGT. Trimming cost V 6 bases and J 4 bases; bases outside gene matches: 3. This CDR3 has 14 amino acids. As DNA, the CDR3 is TGTGCCAGCAGCCGGACAGGGGGGAATCAGCCCCAGCATTTT. Its protein product is CASSRTGGNQPQHF.

This sequence joins TRBV5-6 and TRBJ1-2; 12 bases are shared with TRBD1. This CDR3 is built from 16 residues. Germline CDR1 SGHDT, CDR2 YYEEEE. The V gene end was trimmed by 0 bases and the J gene end by 3 bases; junction bases not matched to a gene: 3. This CDR3 is CASSLVGTGGDYGYTF. Here the CDR3 DNA reads TGTGCCAGCAGCTTGGTGGGGACAGGGGGCGACTATGGCTACACCTTC.